The rows below give T cell receptor beta chains drawn from one sample of a study of T cell repertoires in cytomegalovirus infection. One entry per CDR3 protein results from TCRdb running MiXCR on the reads. The repertoire holds some 500,000 distinct CDR3 sequences, with roughly 42% as singletons. For these TCRs, the target antigens are not known. Sample: cultured PBMCs, taken from culture after CMV antigen stimulation. The origin of the receptors is a human donor in good health (CMV status not recorded). Some clones in this sample may be carry-over from other donors' samples. Each CDR3 is given with its conserved first and last residue. Fields, in order: J gene, clone size, V gene, D gene, CDR3 DNA, CDR3 protein. The D gene is left open where the match is weak. The listing skips clone size in some rows; elsewhere it reads once, few, many or a size class.

J: TRBJ2-3; size: few; V: TRBV7-6; D: TRBD2; DNA: TGTGCCAGCAAGACGGGAGGGCCAAGTGATACGCAGTATTTT; CDR3: CASKTGGPSDTQYF
J: TRBJ2-7; size: -; V: TRBV2; D: TRBD2; DNA: TGTGCCAGCAGTGAAGCGCTTGGAGCGGGAAACGCCGAGCAGTACTTC; CDR3: CASSEALGAGNAEQYF
J: TRBJ2-2; size: -; V: TRBV7-2; D: TRBD1; DNA: TGTGCCAGCAGCTTAACAGGGGAAGCCGGGGAGCTGTTTTTT; CDR3: CASSLTGEAGELFF
J: TRBJ2-7; size: -; V: TRBV2; D: TRBD2; DNA: TGTGCCAGCAGTGAAGCGCGGGGGGGAGAGCAGTACTTC; CDR3: CASSEARGGEQYF
J: TRBJ1-3; size: few; V: TRBV5-4; D: -; DNA: TGTGCCAGCAGCTTCCCGACAGACTCTGGAAACACCATATATTTT; CDR3: CASSFPTDSGNTIYF
J: TRBJ2-1; size: -; V: TRBV7-2; D: -; DNA: TGTGCCAGCAGTCGGGACTTGTACAATGAGCAGTTCTTC; CDR3: CASSRDLYNEQFF
J: TRBJ2-1; size: -; V: TRBV7-3; D: TRBD2; DNA: TGTGCCAGCAGCCCCCGACTAGCCAGCACCTACAATGAGCAGTTCTTC; CDR3: CASSPRLASTYNEQFF
J: TRBJ1-3; size: once; V: TRBV7-3; D: -; DNA: TGTGCCAGCAGCCTGTTGCCAGGTGGGGGAAACACCATATATTTT; CDR3: CASSLLPGGGNTIYF
J: TRBJ2-7; size: few; V: TRBV7-8; D: -; DNA: TGTGCCAGCAGCTTAGTAGTTCGCGAGCAGTACTTC; CDR3: CASSLVVREQYF
J: TRBJ2-7; size: few; V: TRBV6-6; D: -; DNA: TGTGCCAGCAGTTACCCCGCAGGGTCCAACCCCTACGAGCAGTACTTC; CDR3: CASSYPAGSNPYEQYF
J: TRBJ2-3; size: few; V: TRBV7-6; D: -; DNA: TGTGCCAGCAGCTTAGCAACGGGTTCCACAGATACGCAGTATTTT; CDR3: CASSLATGSTDTQYF
J: TRBJ2-1; size: -; V: TRBV4-1; D: TRBD2; DNA: TGCGCCAGCAGCCAAGACAATCGACTAGCGGGTATTGAGCAGTTCTTC; CDR3: CASSQDNRLAGIEQFF
J: TRBJ2-2; size: few; V: TRBV28; D: -; DNA: TGTGCCAGCAGTGGTCTTAGTAACACCGGGGAGCTGTTTTTT; CDR3: CASSGLSNTGELFF
J: TRBJ2-7; size: -; V: TRBV7-2; D: TRBD2; DNA: TGTGCCAGCAGCTTGGCTGGGACTAGCGGGGGTTACGAGCAGTACTTC; CDR3: CASSLAGTSGGYEQYF
J: TRBJ2-3; size: -; V: TRBV7-6; D: TRBD2; DNA: TGTGCCAGCAGCTTGGTTAGCGGGAGGGTGACAGATACGCAGTATTTT; CDR3: CASSLVSGRVTDTQYF
J: TRBJ2-2; size: -; V: TRBV12-3/TRBV12-4; D: -; DNA: TGTGCCAGTAGTCTGACCCCCCCCGGCACCGGGGAGCTGTTTTTT; CDR3: CASSLTPPGTGELFF
J: TRBJ1-5; size: -; V: TRBV12-3/TRBV12-4; D: TRBD1; DNA: TGTGCCAGCAGCCCCACAGGGGTCAGGAGCAATCAGCCCCAGCATTTT; CDR3: CASSPTGVRSNQPQHF